Listed below are T cell receptor beta chains from one sample, sequenced in a study of STAT3 mutations in large granular lymphocyte leukemia. Profiling relied on immunoSEQ multiplex PCR, and the TCRdb table lists in-frame clones only, not all of them. The sample has 5,600 or so clones, just over 70% seen once; the top ten hold around 48%. Material: PBMCs. These receptors originate from a human donor with T large granular lymphocyte leukemia. Some clones in this sample may be carry-over from other donors' samples. CDR3s include the opening cysteine and the closing phenylalanine or tryptophan. A D gene is named only where the DNA matches it firmly. The size entry is marked missing in some rows and otherwise reads once, few, many or a size class.

v_call: TRBV5-1; clone_size: -; j_call: TRBJ1-5; d_call: TRBD1; cdr3_nt: TGCGCCAGCAGCTTGGACGGCAGGGGGGTGGGTCAGCCCCAGCATTTT; cdr3_aa: CASSLDGRGVGQPQHF
v_call: TRBV6-6; clone_size: -; j_call: TRBJ1-5; d_call: -; cdr3_nt: TGTGCCAGCAGTTACTCGACCCAGCCGAATCAGCCCCAGCATTTT; cdr3_aa: CASSYSTQPNQPQHF
v_call: TRBV5-1; clone_size: -; j_call: TRBJ2-1; d_call: TRBD1; cdr3_nt: TGCGCCAGCAGCCTTTTAGGGGACAGGGGATACAATGAGCAGTTCTTC; cdr3_aa: CASSLLGDRGYNEQFF
v_call: TRBV27; clone_size: once; j_call: TRBJ2-5; d_call: -; cdr3_nt: TGTGCCAGCAGTTTGGGGGTAAAAGAGACCCAGTACTTC; cdr3_aa: CASSLGVKETQYF
v_call: TRBV13; clone_size: few; j_call: TRBJ2-3; d_call: -; cdr3_nt: TGTGCCAGCAGCTTTAGCACAGATACGCAGTATTTT; cdr3_aa: CASSFSTDTQYF
v_call: TRBV7-2; clone_size: -; j_call: TRBJ1-2; d_call: -; cdr3_nt: TGTGCCAGCAGCGATGAAGGTGGCTACACCTTC; cdr3_aa: CASSDEGGYTF
v_call: TRBV5-6; clone_size: -; j_call: TRBJ1-6; d_call: TRBD1; cdr3_nt: TGTGCCAGCAGCTTCGGGGACAGCTATAATTCACCCCTCCACTTT; cdr3_aa: CASSFGDSYNSPLHF
v_call: TRBV5-1; clone_size: -; j_call: TRBJ2-7; d_call: -; cdr3_nt: TGCGCCAGCAGCTTGGGCTTTAGTAACGAGCAGTACTTC; cdr3_aa: CASSLGFSNEQYF
v_call: TRBV2; clone_size: -; j_call: TRBJ1-4; d_call: -; cdr3_nt: TGTGCCAGCACGGGGACGGCGAGAACTAATGAAAAACTGTTTTTT; cdr3_aa: CASTGTARTNEKLFF
v_call: TRBV7-8; clone_size: -; j_call: TRBJ2-7; d_call: TRBD2; cdr3_nt: TGTGCCAGCAGCTTTAGCGGGAGGGCCCACGAGCAGTACTTC; cdr3_aa: CASSFSGRAHEQYF
v_call: TRBV6-1; clone_size: -; j_call: TRBJ1-2; d_call: TRBD1; cdr3_nt: TGTGCCAGCAGTGAAGCTGGACAGGTGGACTATGGCTACACCTTC; cdr3_aa: CASSEAGQVDYGYTF
v_call: TRBV10-3; clone_size: -; j_call: TRBJ1-5; d_call: -; cdr3_nt: TGTGCCATCAGTGAATCCAATCAGCCCCAGCATTTT; cdr3_aa: CAISESNQPQHF
v_call: TRBV30; clone_size: -; j_call: TRBJ2-5; d_call: -; cdr3_nt: TGTGCCTGGAGTGTAGGGGGAGAGACCCAGTACTTC; cdr3_aa: CAWSVGGETQYF
v_call: TRBV18; clone_size: -; j_call: TRBJ2-1; d_call: TRBD1; cdr3_nt: TGTGCCAGCTCACCCCCGGGGACAGGGGGCTTGGGCAATGAGCAGTTCTTC; cdr3_aa: CASSPPGTGGLGNEQFF
v_call: TRBV5-1; clone_size: -; j_call: TRBJ2-4; d_call: -; cdr3_nt: TGCGCCAGCAGCCCGGAGGGGGGTCGGGGGGCCCTAGCCAAAAACATTCAGTACTTC; cdr3_aa: CASSPEGGRGALAKNIQYF
v_call: TRBV30; clone_size: -; j_call: TRBJ1-1; d_call: TRBD1; cdr3_nt: TGTGCCTGGAGTTCGGACAGGCTTATCACCTTT; cdr3_aa: CAWSSDRLITF
v_call: TRBV9; clone_size: few; j_call: TRBJ2-3; d_call: TRBD2; cdr3_nt: TGTGCCAGCAGCGTCCCCTTAGCGGGAGACGGGAGCACAGATACGCAGTATTTT; cdr3_aa: CASSVPLAGDGSTDTQYF
v_call: TRBV5-1; clone_size: -; j_call: TRBJ2-7; d_call: -; cdr3_nt: TGCGCCAGCAGCTCTGAATGGGACACCCTAACCTACGAGCAGTACTTC; cdr3_aa: CASSSEWDTLTYEQYF
v_call: TRBV27; clone_size: -; j_call: TRBJ1-5; d_call: -; cdr3_nt: TGTGCCAGCAGAACCCTTTCCGGGAAAGGTCAGCCCCAGCATTTT; cdr3_aa: CASRTLSGKGQPQHF
v_call: TRBV7-9; clone_size: -; j_call: TRBJ1-1; d_call: TRBD1; cdr3_nt: TGTGCCAGCAGCTTCCGGGACAGGGGGGAAGCTTTCTTT; cdr3_aa: CASSFRDRGEAFF
v_call: TRBV4-1; clone_size: -; j_call: TRBJ2-7; d_call: TRBD2; cdr3_nt: TGCGCCAGCAGCCAAGATAAGTGGGCGGGAGCCTCCTACGAGCAGTACTTC; cdr3_aa: CASSQDKWAGASYEQYF
v_call: TRBV7-9; clone_size: -; j_call: TRBJ2-1; d_call: TRBD2; cdr3_nt: TGTGCCAGCAGCTCCCTAGCGGGAGGGTCAGGTGAGCAGTTCTTC; cdr3_aa: CASSSLAGGSGEQFF
v_call: TRBV5-1; clone_size: -; j_call: TRBJ1-2; d_call: -; cdr3_nt: TGCGCCAGCAGCTTGATGGGGTATGGCTACACCTTC; cdr3_aa: CASSLMGYGYTF
v_call: TRBV4-3; clone_size: once; j_call: TRBJ1-1; d_call: -; cdr3_nt: TGCGCCAGCAGCCAAGATCGAGTAAGGACTGAAGCTTTCTTT; cdr3_aa: CASSQDRVRTEAFF
v_call: TRBV7-6; clone_size: -; j_call: TRBJ2-7; d_call: TRBD1; cdr3_nt: TGTGCCAGCAGCTTTGGACAGGGGGTTTACGAGCAGTACTTC; cdr3_aa: CASSFGQGVYEQYF
v_call: TRBV5-6; clone_size: medium-sized; j_call: TRBJ1-5; d_call: -; cdr3_nt: TGTGCCAGCAGCTTGTGGCAGGGGACGTATCGCAATCAGCCCCAGCATTTT; cdr3_aa: CASSLWQGTYRNQPQHF